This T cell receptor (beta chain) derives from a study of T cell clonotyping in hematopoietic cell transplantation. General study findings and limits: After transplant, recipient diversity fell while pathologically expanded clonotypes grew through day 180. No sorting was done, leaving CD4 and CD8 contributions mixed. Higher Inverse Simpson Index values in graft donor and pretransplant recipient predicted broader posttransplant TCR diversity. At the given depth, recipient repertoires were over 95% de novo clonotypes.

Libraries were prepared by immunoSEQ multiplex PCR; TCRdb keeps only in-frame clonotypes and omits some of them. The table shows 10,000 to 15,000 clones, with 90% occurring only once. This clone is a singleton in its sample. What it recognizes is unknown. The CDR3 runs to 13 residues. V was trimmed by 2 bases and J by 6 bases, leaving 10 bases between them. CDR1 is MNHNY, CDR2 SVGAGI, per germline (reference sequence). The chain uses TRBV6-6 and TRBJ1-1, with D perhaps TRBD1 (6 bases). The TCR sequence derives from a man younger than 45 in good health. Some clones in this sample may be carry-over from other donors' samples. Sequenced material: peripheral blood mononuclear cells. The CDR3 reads CASSYNGGPEAFF. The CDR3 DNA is TGTGCCAGCAGTTACAACGGGGGCCCTGAAGCTTTCTTT.